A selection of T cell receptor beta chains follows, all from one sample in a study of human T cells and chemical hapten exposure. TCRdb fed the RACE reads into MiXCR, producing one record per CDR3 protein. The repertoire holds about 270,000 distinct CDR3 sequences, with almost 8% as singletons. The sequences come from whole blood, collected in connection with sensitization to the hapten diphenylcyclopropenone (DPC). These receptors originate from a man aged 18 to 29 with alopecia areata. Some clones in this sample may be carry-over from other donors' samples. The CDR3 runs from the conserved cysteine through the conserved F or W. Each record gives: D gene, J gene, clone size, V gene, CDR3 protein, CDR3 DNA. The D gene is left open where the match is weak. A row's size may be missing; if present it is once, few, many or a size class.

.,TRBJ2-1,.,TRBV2,CASSDGLGDEQFF,TGTGCCAGCAGTGATGGGCTTGGCGATGAGCAGTTCTTC
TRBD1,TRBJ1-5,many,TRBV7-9,CASSPTGGEEPQHF,TGTGCCAGCAGCCCAACAGGGGGCGAGGAGCCCCAGCATTTT
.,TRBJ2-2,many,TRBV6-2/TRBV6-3,CASSLLLGELFF,TGTGCCAGCAGTCTGTTGTTGGGGGAGCTGTTTTTT
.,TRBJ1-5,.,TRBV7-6,CASSLSSGGNQPQHF,TGTGCCAGCAGCTTATCTTCAGGGGGCAATCAGCCCCAGCATTTT
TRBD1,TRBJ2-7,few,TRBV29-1,CSVRSGTVSRDEQYF,TGCAGCGTCCGCTCTGGGACAGTCAGTAGAGACGAGCAGTACTTC
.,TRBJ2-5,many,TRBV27,CASSFVGVETQYF,TGTGCCAGCAGTTTCGTAGGGGTCGAGACCCAGTACTTC
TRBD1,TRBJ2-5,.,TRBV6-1,CASTLETGETQYF,TGTGCCAGCACCTTAGAGACAGGGGAGACCCAGTACTTC
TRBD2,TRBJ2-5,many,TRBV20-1,CSASGLAGRETQYF,TGCAGTGCTAGCGGACTAGCAGGTCGGGAGACCCAGTACTTC
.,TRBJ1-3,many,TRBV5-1,CASSLDSLSGNTIYF,TGCGCCAGCAGCTTGGACAGTCTCTCTGGAAACACCATATATTTT
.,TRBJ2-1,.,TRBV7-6,CASSTHLTQPTYNEQFF,TGTGCCAGCAGCACCCACCTGACACAACCAACCTACAATGAGCAGTTCTTC
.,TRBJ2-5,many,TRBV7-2,CASSFEGGETQYF,TGTGCCAGCAGCTTCGAGGGGGGAGAGACCCAGTACTTC
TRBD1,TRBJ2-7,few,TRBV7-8,CASSSGTGEYEQYF,TGTGCCAGCAGCTCCGGGACAGGGGAGTACGAGCAGTACTTC
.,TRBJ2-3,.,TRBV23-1,CASSLQGAQYF,TGCGCCAGCAGTCTACAGGGTGCGCAGTATTTT
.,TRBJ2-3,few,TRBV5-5,CASSLRASTDTQYF,TGTGCCAGCAGCTTACGAGCTAGCACAGATACGCAGTATTTT
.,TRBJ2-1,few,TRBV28,CASRDSHSRGEQFF,TGTGCCAGCCGAGACTCCCACTCCCGTGGTGAGCAGTTCTTC
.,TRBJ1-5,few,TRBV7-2,CASSLAGRRVNQPQHF,TGTGCCAGCAGCTTAGCGGGACGCAGGGTTAATCAGCCCCAGCATTTT